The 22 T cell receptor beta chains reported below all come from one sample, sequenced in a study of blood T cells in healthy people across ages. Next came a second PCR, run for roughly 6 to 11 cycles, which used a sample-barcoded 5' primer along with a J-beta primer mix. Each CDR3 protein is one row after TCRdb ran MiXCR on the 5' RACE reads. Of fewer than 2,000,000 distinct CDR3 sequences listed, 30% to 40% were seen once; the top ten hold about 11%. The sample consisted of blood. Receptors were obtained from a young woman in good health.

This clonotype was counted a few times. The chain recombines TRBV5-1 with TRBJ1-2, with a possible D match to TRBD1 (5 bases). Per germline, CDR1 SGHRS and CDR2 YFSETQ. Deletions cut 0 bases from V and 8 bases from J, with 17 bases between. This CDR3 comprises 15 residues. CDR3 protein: CASSLAGGGPRGYTF. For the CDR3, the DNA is TGCGCCAGCAGCTTGGCTGGGGGTGGCCCTCGGGGCTACACCTTC.

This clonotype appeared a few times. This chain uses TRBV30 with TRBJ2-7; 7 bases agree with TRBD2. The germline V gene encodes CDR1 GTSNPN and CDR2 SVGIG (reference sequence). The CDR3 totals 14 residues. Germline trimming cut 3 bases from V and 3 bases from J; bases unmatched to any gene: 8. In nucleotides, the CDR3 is TGTGCCTGGAGCCGATTCGGGGACTACTACGAGCAGTACTTC. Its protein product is CAWSRFGDYYEQYF.

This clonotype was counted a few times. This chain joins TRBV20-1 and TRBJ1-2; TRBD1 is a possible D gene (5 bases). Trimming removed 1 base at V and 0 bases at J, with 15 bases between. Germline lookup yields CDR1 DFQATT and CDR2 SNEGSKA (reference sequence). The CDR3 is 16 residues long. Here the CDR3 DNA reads TGCAGTGCTAGAGTCCAGGGCCCCACATCTAACTATGGCTACACCTTC. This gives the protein CSARVQGPTSNYGYTF.

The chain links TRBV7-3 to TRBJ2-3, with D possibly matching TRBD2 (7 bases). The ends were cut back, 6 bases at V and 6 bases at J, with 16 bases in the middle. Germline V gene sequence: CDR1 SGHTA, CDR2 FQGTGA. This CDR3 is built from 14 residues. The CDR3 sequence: CASSWVGGADTQYF. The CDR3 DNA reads TGTGCCAGCAGTTGGGTAGGGGGGGCCGATACGCAGTATTTT.

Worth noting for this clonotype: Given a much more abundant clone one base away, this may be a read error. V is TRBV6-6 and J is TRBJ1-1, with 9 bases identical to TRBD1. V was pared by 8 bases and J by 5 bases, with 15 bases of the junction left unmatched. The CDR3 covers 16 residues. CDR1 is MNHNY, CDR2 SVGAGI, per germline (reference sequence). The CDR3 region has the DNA TGTGCCAGCGGCAATCCGGGACAGGGTTTATTGACTGAAGCTTTCTTT. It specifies CASGNPGQGLLTEAFF.

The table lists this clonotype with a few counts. For the CDR3, the DNA is TGCGCCAGTACCGAGGCCAACAGGGTTACAGATACGCAGTATTTT. It yields the protein CASTEANRVTDTQYF. The genes are TRBV5-1 and TRBJ2-3, with D perhaps matching TRBD1 (6 bases). CDR1 and CDR2 from the germline V gene are SGHRS and YFSETQ. V shed 8 bases and J shed 3 bases, with 19 bases lying between them. The CDR3 totals 15 residues.

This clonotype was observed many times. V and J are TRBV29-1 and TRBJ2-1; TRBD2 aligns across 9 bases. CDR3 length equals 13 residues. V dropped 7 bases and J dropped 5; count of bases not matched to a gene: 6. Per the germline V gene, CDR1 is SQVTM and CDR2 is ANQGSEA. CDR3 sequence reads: CSEREEDNNEQFF. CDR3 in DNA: TGCAGCGAGCGGGAGGAGGATAACAATGAGCAGTTCTTC.

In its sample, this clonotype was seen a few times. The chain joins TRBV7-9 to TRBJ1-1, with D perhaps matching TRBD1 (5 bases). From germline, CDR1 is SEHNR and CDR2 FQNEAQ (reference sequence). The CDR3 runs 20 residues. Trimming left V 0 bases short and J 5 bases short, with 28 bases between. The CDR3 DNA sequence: TGTGCCAGCAGCTTAGCCACTCCCCGGGACTACCCATCGGGGGGAACTGAAGCTTTCTTT. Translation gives CASSLATPRDYPSGGTEAFF.

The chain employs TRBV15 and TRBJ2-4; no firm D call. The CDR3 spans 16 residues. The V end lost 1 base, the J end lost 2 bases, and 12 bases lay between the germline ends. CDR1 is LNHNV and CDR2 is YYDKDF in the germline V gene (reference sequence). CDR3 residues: CATSRGAGLTKNIQYF. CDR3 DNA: TGTGCCACCAGCAGAGGTGCAGGCCTAACCAAAAACATTCAGTACTTC. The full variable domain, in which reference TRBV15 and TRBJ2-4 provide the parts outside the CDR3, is DAMVIQNPRYQVTQFGKPVTLSCSQTLNHNVMYWYQQKSSQAPKLLFHYYDKDFNNEADTPDNFQSRRPNTSFCFLDIRSPGLGDTAMYLCATSRGAGLTKNIQYFGAGTRLSVL.

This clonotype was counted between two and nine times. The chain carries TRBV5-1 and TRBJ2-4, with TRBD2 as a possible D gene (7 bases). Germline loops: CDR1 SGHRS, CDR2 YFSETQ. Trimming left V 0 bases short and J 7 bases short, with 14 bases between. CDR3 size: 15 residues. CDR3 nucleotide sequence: TGCGCCAGCAGCTTGGAGGGGGGGCTTGGGAACATTCAGTACTTC. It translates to CASSLEGGLGNIQYF.

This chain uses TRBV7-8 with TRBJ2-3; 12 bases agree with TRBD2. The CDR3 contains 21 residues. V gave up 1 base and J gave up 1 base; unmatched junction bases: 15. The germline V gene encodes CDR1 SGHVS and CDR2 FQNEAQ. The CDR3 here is CASSLGLAGARGRKGTDTQYF. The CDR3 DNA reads TGTGCCAGCAGCTTAGGACTAGCGGGGGCGAGGGGCCGAAAAGGCACAGATACGCAGTATTTT.

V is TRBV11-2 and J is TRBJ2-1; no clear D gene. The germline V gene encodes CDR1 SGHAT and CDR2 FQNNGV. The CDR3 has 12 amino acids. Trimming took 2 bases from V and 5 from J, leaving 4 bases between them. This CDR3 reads CASSLLHNEQFF. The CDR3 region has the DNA TGTGCCAGCAGCTTACTTCACAATGAGCAGTTCTTC.

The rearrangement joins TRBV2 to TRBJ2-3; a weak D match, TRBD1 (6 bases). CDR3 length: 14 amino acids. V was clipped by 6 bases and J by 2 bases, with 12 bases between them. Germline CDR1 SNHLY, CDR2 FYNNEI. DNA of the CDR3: TGTGCCAGCAGAACAGGGATTACCACAGATACGCAGTATTTT. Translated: CASRTGITTDTQYF.

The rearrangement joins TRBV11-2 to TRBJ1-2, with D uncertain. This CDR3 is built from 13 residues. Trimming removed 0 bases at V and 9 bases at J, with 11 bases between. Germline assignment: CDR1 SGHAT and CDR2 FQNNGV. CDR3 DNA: TGTGCCAGCAGCTTAGATCAGAGGGCCAGCTACACCTTC. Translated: CASSLDQRASYTF.

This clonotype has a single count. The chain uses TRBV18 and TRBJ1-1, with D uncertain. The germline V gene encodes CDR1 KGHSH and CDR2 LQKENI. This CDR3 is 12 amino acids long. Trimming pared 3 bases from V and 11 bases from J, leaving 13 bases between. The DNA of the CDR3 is TGTGCCAGCTCACCTGACACGTCTTCGGCTTTCTTT. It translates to CASSPDTSSAFF.

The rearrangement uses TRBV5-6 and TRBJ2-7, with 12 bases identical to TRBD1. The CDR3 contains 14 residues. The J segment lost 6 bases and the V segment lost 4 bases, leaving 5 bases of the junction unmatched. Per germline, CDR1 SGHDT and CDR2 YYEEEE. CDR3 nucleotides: TGTGCCAGCAGCCTAGGGACAGGGGGCGCCGAGCAGTACTTC. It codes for CASSLGTGGAEQYF. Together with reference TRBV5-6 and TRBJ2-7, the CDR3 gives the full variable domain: DAGVTQSPTHLIKTRGQQVTLRCSPKSGHDTVSWYQQALGQGPQFIFQYYEEEERQRGNFPDRFSGHQFPNYSSELNVNALLLGDSALYLCASSLGTGGAEQYFGPGTRLTVT.

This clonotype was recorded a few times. CDR3 bases: TGTGCCTGGAGTACGGACAGGGGGCTGGGTGAAGCTTTCTTT. It is translated as CAWSTDRGLGEAFF. V and J are TRBV30 and TRBJ1-1, with 11 bases fitting TRBD1. J gave up 7 bases and V 2 bases, and 6 bases lay outside the gene matches. CDR3 length: 14 amino acids. In germline, CDR1 is GTSNPN, CDR2 SVGIG (reference sequence).

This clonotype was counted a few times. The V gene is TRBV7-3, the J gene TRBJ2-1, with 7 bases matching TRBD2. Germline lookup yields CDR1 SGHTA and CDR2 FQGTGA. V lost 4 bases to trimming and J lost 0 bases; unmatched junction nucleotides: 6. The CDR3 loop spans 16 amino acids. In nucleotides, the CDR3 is TGTGCCAGCAGCTCTAGCGGCACCAGCTCCTACAATGAGCAGTTCTTC. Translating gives CASSSSGTSSYNEQFF. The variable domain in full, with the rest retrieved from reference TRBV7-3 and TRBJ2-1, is GAGVSQTPSNKVTEKGKYVELRCDPISGHTALYWYRQSLGQGPEFLIYFQGTGAADDSGLPNDRFFAVRPEGSVSTLKIQRTERGDSAVYLCASSSSGTSSYNEQFFGPGTRLTVL.

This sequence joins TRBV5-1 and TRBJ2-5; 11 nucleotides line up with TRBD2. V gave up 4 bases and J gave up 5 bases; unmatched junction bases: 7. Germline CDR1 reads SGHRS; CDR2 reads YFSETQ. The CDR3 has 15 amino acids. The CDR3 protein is CASSVSGGAMETQYF. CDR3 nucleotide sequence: TGCGCCAGCAGCGTTAGCGGGGGGGCCATGGAGACCCAGTACTTC.

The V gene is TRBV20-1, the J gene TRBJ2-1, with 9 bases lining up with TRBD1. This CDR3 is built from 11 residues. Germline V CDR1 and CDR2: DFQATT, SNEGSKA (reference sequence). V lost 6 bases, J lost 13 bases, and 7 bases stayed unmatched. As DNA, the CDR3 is TGCAGTGCAGATACAGGGGGCTCTCAGTTCTTC. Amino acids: CSADTGGSQFF.

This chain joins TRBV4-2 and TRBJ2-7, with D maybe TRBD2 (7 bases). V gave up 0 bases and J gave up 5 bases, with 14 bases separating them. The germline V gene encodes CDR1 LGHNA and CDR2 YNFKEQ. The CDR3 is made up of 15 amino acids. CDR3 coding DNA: TGTGCCAGCAGCCAAGATTCGGGGGGCCGGGACGAGCAGTACTTC. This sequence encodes CASSQDSGGRDEQYF.

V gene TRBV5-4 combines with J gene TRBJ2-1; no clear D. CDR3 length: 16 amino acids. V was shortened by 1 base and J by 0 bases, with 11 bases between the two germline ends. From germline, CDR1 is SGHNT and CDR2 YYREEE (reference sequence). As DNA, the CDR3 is TGTGCCAGCAGCTTGCGGCGTGAAAACTCCTACAATGAGCAGTTCTTC. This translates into CASSLRRENSYNEQFF. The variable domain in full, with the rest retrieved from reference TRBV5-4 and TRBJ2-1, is ETGVTQSPTHLIKTRGQQVTLRCSSQSGHNTVSWYQQALGQGPQFIFQYYREEENGRGNFPPRFSGLQFPNYSSELNVNALELDDSALYLCASSLRRENSYNEQFFGPGTRLTVL.